This record looks at one TCR beta chain sequence and its context. The antigen remains undetermined. Making use of molecular barcodes, quantitative 5'-RACE generated TCR beta libraries. MiXCR was run by TCRdb on the 5' RACE reads, yielding one entry per CDR3 protein. Of hundreds of thousands of distinct CDR3 sequences listed, roughly 32% are singletons. The source of the sample is a study of CD8 T cells in ankylosing spondylitis. Study-wide results and limits: Clones linked to disease, bearing a CD8+ phenotype, were relatively rare in peripheral blood. Reports say disease-linked clones showed up significantly more in matched ankylosing spondylitis synovial fluid. Made up of eight highly homologous variants, a TCR beta motif appeared characteristic of ankylosing spondylitis blood.

V was clipped by 4 bases and J by 3 bases; unmatched bases: 6. CDR3 length: 14 residues. Germline CDR1 SGHKS, CDR2 YYEKEE (reference sequence). The TCR was taken from a male donor with ankylosing spondylitis or in good health (not recorded which). The material sequenced was blood, either unsorted or a sorted T cell fraction (not recorded which). The V and J genes are TRBV5-5 and TRBJ1-2, with 7 positions matching TRBD1. The CDR3 region has the DNA TGTGCCAGCAGCCGTAACGACAGGGACTATGGCTACACCTTC. Encoded protein: CASSRNDRDYGYTF.